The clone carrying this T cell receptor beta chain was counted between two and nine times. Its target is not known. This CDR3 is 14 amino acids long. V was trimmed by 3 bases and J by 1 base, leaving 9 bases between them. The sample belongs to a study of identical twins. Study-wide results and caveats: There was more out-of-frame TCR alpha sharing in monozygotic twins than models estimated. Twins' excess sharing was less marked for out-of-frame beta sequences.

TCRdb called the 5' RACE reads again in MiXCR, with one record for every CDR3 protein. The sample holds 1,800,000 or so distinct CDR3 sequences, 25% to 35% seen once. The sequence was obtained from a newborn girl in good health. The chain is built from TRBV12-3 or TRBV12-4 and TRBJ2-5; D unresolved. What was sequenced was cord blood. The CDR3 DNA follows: TGTGCCAGCAGTTTTCTCAGCGTCCAAGAGACCCAGTACTTC. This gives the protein CASSFLSVQETQYF.